This TCR beta chain was observed in a study of tumor and adjacent non-tumor tissue in lung cancer. Three rounds of nested PCR, following a modified ARM-PCR protocol, produced the TCRbeta library. TCRdb called the multiplex PCR reads again in MiXCR, with one record for every CDR3 protein. The top ten hold roughly 35% of the sample, which has about 110,000 distinct CDR3 sequences, more than 70% seen once. As regards this clonotype: The conserved phenylalanine or tryptophan is not found at the CDR3 terminus, so this likely reflects a read error.

RNA was extracted from bulk tissue without any cell sorting. The sample taken for sequencing was lung tumor tissue. The sequence came from an older woman with non-small cell lung cancer.

CDR3 protein: CAGGRQLFNSNQPQHS. In nucleotides, the CDR3 is TGTGCTGGTGGGAGACAGCTTTTTAATAGCAATCAGCCCCAGCATTCT. The chain is built from TRBV12-5 and TRBJ1-5, with a tentative D call TRBD1 (5 bases). The CDR3 extends over 16 amino acids. Germline V gene lookup returns CDR1 LGHNT and CDR2 FRNRAP.